Listed below are T cell receptor beta chains from one sample, sequenced in a study of siplizumab effects on memory and regulatory T cells. The table came from immunoSEQ multiplex PCR; TCRdb's copy has only in-frame clones and leaves some out. The repertoire has about 100,000 clones, 90% to 95% of them found once; the top ten carry about 0.6%. The sample was Tregs sorted from blood. These receptors were collected from a human donor in good health. Each CDR3 is given with its conserved first and last residue. D genes are given only for firm matches. Expanded clones get a size class; other rows say once, few or many, or leave the size out.

J: TRBJ2-2
V: TRBV7-3
size: once
D: TRBD2
CDR3: CASSLTAGVLAGELFF
DNA: TGTGCCAGCAGCTTAACGGCGGGAGTTCTGGCCGGGGAGCTGTTTTTT

J: TRBJ2-2
V: TRBV5-1
size: once
D: .
CDR3: CASSFEGKAGELFF
DNA: TGCGCCAGCAGCTTTGAGGGGAAAGCCGGGGAGCTGTTTTTT

J: TRBJ2-3
V: TRBV11-2
size: .
D: .
CDR3: CASSLDGIRTDTQYF
DNA: TGTGCCAGCAGCTTGGACGGGATACGTACAGATACGCAGTATTTT

J: TRBJ2-7
V: TRBV19
size: few
D: .
CDR3: CASSRGATSHEQYF
DNA: TGTGCCAGTAGTCGGGGGGCGACCAGCCACGAGCAGTACTTC

J: TRBJ1-1
V: TRBV6-1
size: once
D: .
CDR3: CASSRHFEAFF
DNA: TGTGCCAGCAGTCGACACTTCGAGGCTTTCTTT

J: TRBJ1-2
V: TRBV29-1
size: .
D: .
CDR3: CSVSLGGSYGYTF
DNA: TGCAGCGTTAGCCTGGGGGGCAGCTATGGCTACACCTTC

J: TRBJ2-5
V: TRBV9
size: .
D: TRBD2
CDR3: CASSVAAGDFQETQYF
DNA: TGTGCCAGCAGCGTAGCAGCGGGAGATTTCCAAGAGACCCAGTACTTC

J: TRBJ2-5
V: TRBV6-6
size: .
D: .
CDR3: CASSSSETQYF
DNA: TGTGCCAGCAGTTCCTCAGAGACCCAGTACTTC

J: TRBJ2-7
V: TRBV18
size: .
D: TRBD1
CDR3: CASSPGQGTYEQYF
DNA: TGTGCCAGCTCGCCGGGACAGGGAACCTACGAGCAGTACTTC

J: TRBJ1-2
V: TRBV18
size: .
D: .
CDR3: CASSPGFKGLLVDGYTF
DNA: TGTGCCAGCTCACCAGGGTTTAAGGGGCTGCTTGTGGATGGCTACACCTTC

J: TRBJ1-5
V: TRBV10-2
size: .
D: .
CDR3: CASSEGGAPNQPQHF
DNA: TGCGCCAGCAGTGAGGGGGGGGCTCCTAATCAGCCCCAGCATTTT

J: TRBJ2-5
V: TRBV5-1
size: .
D: .
CDR3: CASSSQGLPETQYF
DNA: TGCGCCAGCAGCTCTCAGGGGCTCCCAGAGACCCAGTACTTC

J: TRBJ1-3
V: TRBV28
size: .
D: .
CDR3: CASRPGHSNTIYF
DNA: TGTGCCAGCAGACCTGGACACTCAAACACCATATATTTT

J: TRBJ2-7
V: TRBV7-9
size: .
D: TRBD2
CDR3: CASSWGPSGRSSYEQYF
DNA: TGTGCCAGCAGCTGGGGTCCAAGCGGGAGGAGCTCCTACGAGCAGTACTTC

J: TRBJ2-5
V: TRBV28
size: .
D: TRBD1
CDR3: CASSRTGYGETQYF
DNA: TGTGCCAGCAGTCGGACAGGGTACGGAGAGACCCAGTACTTC

J: TRBJ1-2
V: TRBV25-1
size: .
D: TRBD1
CDR3: CASSPLPGRGQGYGYTF
DNA: TGTGCCAGCAGTCCCCTACCGGGCAGAGGACAGGGCTATGGCTACACCTTC

J: TRBJ2-1
V: TRBV27
size: .
D: .
CDR3: CASRSGGSDLLFF
DNA: TGTGCCAGCAGATCGGGCGGATCCGATCTTCTGTTCTTC

J: TRBJ1-2
V: TRBV29-1
size: .
D: .
CDR3: CSVEALAGVGYTF
DNA: TGCAGCGTTGAAGCCCTGGCAGGGGTCGGCTACACCTTC

J: TRBJ1-2
V: TRBV27
size: .
D: .
CDR3: CASSSAGTQGNYGYTF
DNA: TGTGCCAGCAGTTCAGCTGGGACGCAAGGGAACTATGGCTACACCTTC

J: TRBJ2-5
V: TRBV9
size: .
D: TRBD2
CDR3: CASSASSGMYQETQYF
DNA: TGTGCCAGCAGCGCCTCTAGCGGAATGTACCAAGAGACCCAGTACTTC

J: TRBJ2-3
V: TRBV15
size: once
D: .
CDR3: CATSRDWGPTDTQYF
DNA: TGTGCCACCAGCAGAGACTGGGGCCCCACAGATACGCAGTATTTT

J: TRBJ2-7
V: TRBV11-2
size: .
D: .
CDR3: CASSPDRSSYEQYF
DNA: TGTGCCAGCAGCCCAGACCGCTCCAGTTACGAGCAGTACTTC

J: TRBJ2-7
V: TRBV9
size: once
D: .
CDR3: CASSVVQGWSSEQYF
DNA: TGTGCCAGCAGCGTAGTCCAGGGTTGGTCCTCGGAGCAGTACTTC

J: TRBJ2-5
V: TRBV6-1
size: once
D: .
CDR3: CASSLRGETQYF
DNA: TGTGCCAGCAGCCTAAGGGGAGAGACCCAGTACTTC

J: TRBJ2-5
V: TRBV11-2
size: .
D: .
CDR3: CASSLVTETQYF
DNA: TGTGCCAGCAGCTTAGTTACGGAGACCCAGTACTTC

J: TRBJ2-5
V: TRBV11-3
size: .
D: TRBD2
CDR3: CASSRGLAGGETQYF
DNA: TGTGCCAGCAGCCGCGGACTAGCGGGAGGAGAGACCCAGTACTTC

J: TRBJ2-3
V: TRBV20-1
size: .
D: .
CDR3: CSVLGADTQYF
DNA: TGCAGTGTTCTAGGTGCCGATACGCAGTATTTT

J: TRBJ2-1
V: TRBV4-2
size: .
D: .
CDR3: CASSRGRINEQFF
DNA: TGTGCCAGCAGCCGCGGACGTATCAATGAGCAGTTCTTC

J: TRBJ2-7
V: TRBV27
size: .
D: TRBD1
CDR3: CASSRTEGQAFPYEQYF
DNA: TGTGCCAGCAGCCGGACCGAGGGACAGGCCTTTCCCTACGAGCAGTACTTC

J: TRBJ2-1
V: TRBV4-1
size: .
D: .
CDR3: CASSQVPSERVYSYNEQFF
DNA: TGCGCCAGCAGCCAAGTTCCTAGCGAAAGGGTCTACTCCTACAATGAGCAGTTCTTC

J: TRBJ2-7
V: TRBV20-1
size: .
D: .
CDR3: CSKMSGYEQYF
DNA: TGCAGTAAAATGAGCGGATACGAGCAGTACTTC

J: TRBJ2-1
V: TRBV5-1
size: .
D: .
CDR3: CASSSDGLAYNEQFF
DNA: TGCGCCAGCAGCTCAGACGGACTTGCTTACAATGAGCAGTTCTTC

J: TRBJ2-1
V: TRBV7-9
size: .
D: TRBD2
CDR3: CASSGLAQQFF
DNA: TGTGCCAGCAGCGGACTAGCTCAGCAGTTCTTC

J: TRBJ2-3
V: TRBV18
size: .
D: .
CDR3: CASSPTTLRVADTQYF
DNA: TGTGCCAGCTCACCTACTACACTTCGAGTGGCAGATACGCAGTATTTT

J: TRBJ2-6
V: TRBV19
size: .
D: .
CDR3: CASTPRGAGSGANVLTF
DNA: TGTGCCAGTACCCCAAGGGGGGCCGGCTCTGGGGCCAACGTCCTGACTTTC

J: TRBJ2-1
V: TRBV6-4
size: .
D: .
CDR3: CASSGTFSSYNEQFF
DNA: TGTGCCAGCAGTGGGACGTTTAGCTCCTACAATGAGCAGTTCTTC

J: TRBJ1-1
V: TRBV5-6
size: .
D: .
CDR3: CASSLGGWNTEAFF
DNA: TGTGCCAGCAGCTTGGGGGGATGGAACACTGAAGCTTTCTTT

J: TRBJ2-7
V: TRBV10-1
size: .
D: .
CDR3: CASSESSREQYF
DNA: TGCGCCAGCAGTGAGTCGAGTCGCGAGCAGTACTTC

J: TRBJ2-7
V: TRBV21-1
size: .
D: .
CDR3: CASSKPTGQRNSYEQYF
DNA: TGTGCCAGCAGCAAACCCACTGGCCAGAGAAACTCCTACGAGCAGTACTTC

J: TRBJ2-1
V: TRBV20-1
size: .
D: .
CDR3: CSARSVEQFF
DNA: TGCAGTGCTAGAAGCGTTGAGCAGTTCTTC

J: TRBJ1-1
V: TRBV14
size: .
D: TRBD1
CDR3: CASSRTGAMNTEAFF
DNA: TGTGCCAGCAGCCGGACAGGAGCGATGAACACTGAAGCTTTCTTT